Below are 14 T cell receptor beta chains sequenced from a single sample in a study of blood T cells in healthy people across ages. Together with a sample-barcoded 5' primer, a J-beta primer mix was included in a second PCR lasting roughly 6 to 12 cycles. TCRdb re-called the 5' RACE reads through MiXCR, storing one row per CDR3 protein. The sample lists some 700,000 distinct CDR3 sequences, roughly 20% occurring once. Sequenced material: blood. These receptors were taken from a man between 70 and 80 years old in good health.

This clonotype is a singleton in its sample. V and J are TRBV5-1 and TRBJ2-3; the D gene is possibly TRBD2 (5 bases). V lost 0 bases to trimming and J lost 8 bases, with 16 bases between them. Per germline, CDR1 SGHRS and CDR2 YFSETQ. The CDR3 is 15 amino acids. CDR3 region: CASSLGLRVYGTQYF. The CDR3 DNA sequence: TGCGCCAGCAGCTTGGGCCTGAGGGTATATGGTACGCAGTATTTT.

The chain is built from TRBV25-1 and TRBJ2-3; D possibly corresponds to TRBD1 (6 bases). V was shortened by 11 bases and J by 4 bases, with 16 bases between the two germline ends. Per the germline V gene, CDR1 is MGHDK and CDR2 is SYGVNS. CDR3 size: 13 residues. The CDR3 sequence is CAGNSGVPDTQYF. The CDR3 bases are TGTGCCGGCAACTCAGGGGTGCCAGATACGCAGTATTTT.

This clonotype was detected many times. V is TRBV7-9 and J is TRBJ1-4; D is unresolved. CDR3 length: 11 amino acids. Trimming removed 6 bases at V and 8 bases at J, with 7 bases between. Germline CDR1 SEHNR, CDR2 FQNEAQ (reference sequence). The CDR3 reads CASSLSEKLFF. The CDR3 coding sequence is TGTGCCAGCAGTTTATCGGAAAAACTGTTTTTT.

This clonotype was seen more than once but under ten times. CDR3 sequence (DNA): TGTGCCAGCCTCCCTCGGGTCCCCTACAATGAGCAGTTCTTC. Its protein product is CASLPRVPYNEQFF. The chain has TRBV21-1 and TRBJ2-1; no check of the table's D call, TRBD2, against the DNA was made. TRBV21-1 is a listed pseudogene. The CDR3 runs to 14 residues.

This sequence joins TRBV6-5 and TRBJ1-1; D is perhaps TRBD1 (5 bases). V dropped 6 bases and J dropped 5 bases, with 13 bases sitting between them. The length of the CDR3 is 13 residues. Germline-derived CDR1 and CDR2 are MNHEY and SVGAGI. This CDR3 reads CASSRAGPTEAFF. Here the CDR3 DNA reads TGTGCCAGCAGCCGGGCGGGGCCGACTGAAGCTTTCTTT.

This clonotype was counted a few times. The junction does not match germline at one end; this may be a read error. CDR3: CASGFPRNDKLITETQHF. The CDR3 region has the DNA TGTGCTAGTGGTTTTCCGCGTAATGATAAGCTTATCACGGAGACCCAGCACTTC. V and J are TRBV12-5 and TRBJ2-5; no clear D. The CDR3 covers 18 residues. Per the germline V gene, CDR1 is LGHNT and CDR2 is FRNRAP.

This clonotype was seen a handful of times. The chain joins TRBV5-1 to TRBJ1-1; D uncertain. V was cut by 0 bases and J by 1 base, with 13 bases left in between. The CDR3 extends over 16 amino acids. Germline assignment: CDR1 SGHRS and CDR2 YFSETQ. The CDR3: CASSLVNPGPNTEAFF. The CDR3 coding sequence is TGCGCCAGCAGCTTGGTGAATCCAGGACCGAACACTGAAGCTTTCTTT.

This chain joins TRBV29-1 and TRBJ2-5; no definite D call. The DNA end is a closer match to TRBJ2-1, so the J assignment may be wrong. There are 14 residues in the CDR3. Germline values: CDR1 SQVTM, CDR2 ANQGSEA. CDR3 protein: CSVEVGLTPQAQFF. Written as DNA, the CDR3 is TGCAGCGTTGAAGTTGGGTTAACTCCGCAAGCGCAGTTCTTC.

This clonotype was counted between two and nine times. The rearrangement joins TRBV20-1 to TRBJ1-1; 8 bases are a match to TRBD1. V shed 6 bases, J shed 6 bases, and the junction held 3 bases outside the gene matches. The CDR3 spans 11 residues. Germline CDR1 reads DFQATT; CDR2 reads SNEGSKA (reference sequence). CDR3 residues: CSASGGSEAFF. CDR3 DNA sequence: TGCAGTGCCTCAGGGGGCTCTGAAGCTTTCTTT.

The genes are TRBV20-1 and TRBJ1-1; TRBD1 is a possible D gene (5 bases). Germline CDR1 DFQATT, CDR2 SNEGSKA (reference sequence). The CDR3 totals 11 residues. The V and J ends lost 6 bases and 8 bases respectively, with 13 bases between them. CDR3 sequence reads: CSATRDLEAFF. CDR3 in DNA: TGCAGTGCCACCAGGGACCTCGAAGCTTTCTTT.

This clonotype has more than one count but fewer than ten. The rearrangement links TRBV3-1 to TRBJ1-3, with a weak D call TRBD1 (6 bases). The V gene lost 2 bases and the J gene lost 0 bases, with 11 bases spanning the gap. This CDR3 comprises 16 residues. From germline, CDR1 is LGHDT and CDR2 YNNKEL (reference sequence). The CDR3 nucleotides are TGTGCCAGCAGCCAACTGACAGGCCTCTCTGGAAACACCATATATTTT. This gives the protein CASSQLTGLSGNTIYF. Variable domain in full (rest from reference TRBV3-1 and TRBJ1-3): DTAVSQTPKYLVTQMGNDKSIKCEQNLGHDTMYWYKQDSKKFLKIMFSYNNKELIINETVPNRFSPKSPDKAHLNLHINSLELGDSAVYFCASSQLTGLSGNTIYFGEGSWLTVV.

This clonotype has a count of ten or more. The junction departs from the called germline gene at one end, perhaps through a read error. The chain joins TRBV5-1 to TRBJ2-3, with D perhaps TRBD2 (6 bases). CDR1 is SGHRS and CDR2 is YFSETQ in the germline V gene. CDR3 length equals 14 residues. CDR3 region: CASSLGGPTDTQYF. The CDR3 nucleotides are TGTGCCAGCAGTTTGGGGGGACCCACAGATACGCAGTATTTT.

CDR3 residues: CATSDPGQGHETQYF. The CDR3 coding sequence is TGTGCCACCAGTGATCCTGGACAGGGGCACGAGACCCAGTACTTC. The rearrangement links TRBV24-1 to TRBJ2-1, with 9 bases matching TRBD1. The DNA end is a closer match to TRBJ2-5, so the J assignment may be wrong. In germline, CDR1 is KGHDR, CDR2 SFDVKD. The CDR3 extends over 15 amino acids.

This clonotype came up a few times. This chain links TRBV4-3 with TRBJ1-3; D ambiguous. Germline V gene lookup returns CDR1 LGHNA and CDR2 YSLEER. Trimming shortened V by 4 bases and J by 2 bases, and 12 bases separated the two germline ends. The CDR3 is made up of 15 amino acids. The CDR3 region is CASSPTPYAGNTIYF. In nucleotides, the CDR3 is TGCGCCAGCAGCCCGACTCCTTACGCTGGAAACACCATATATTTT.